This T cell receptor beta chain was sequenced for a study of CXCR3-negative and CXCR3-positive naive CD8 T cells. Whole-study findings and limits: Hydrophobicity of TRB CDR3s was greater in CXCR3-positive naive cells than in CXCR3-negative naive cells. TRBV-TRBJ usage was alike in naive CXCR3-negative and CXCR3-positive cells but differed in memory cells. Both naive subsets had comparably high diversity; memory CD8+ cells much lower.

UMI labels and 5' RACE were used to prepare the TRB cDNA libraries. TCRdb reprocessed the 5' RACE reads and keeps a single row for each CDR3 protein, giving no DNA. This sample contains approximately 74,000 distinct CDR3 sequences. A word on this clonotype: Antigen unknown.

CDR3 length: 14 amino acids. The germline CDR1 and CDR2 sequences are SGHTA and FQGTGA. The receptor was isolated from a human donor in good health. Some clones in this sample may be carry-over from other donors' samples. Source material: naive CXCR3- CD8+ T cells from blood. Noted subset: CD45RO-CCR7+CD27+CD95- naive CD8+ T cells lacking CXCR3 (TNR3-). The V call is TRBV7-3, the J call TRBJ1-1; TCRdb's D gene call, TRBD1, goes unchecked for lack of DNA. The CDR3 is CASSLWGQGTEAFF.